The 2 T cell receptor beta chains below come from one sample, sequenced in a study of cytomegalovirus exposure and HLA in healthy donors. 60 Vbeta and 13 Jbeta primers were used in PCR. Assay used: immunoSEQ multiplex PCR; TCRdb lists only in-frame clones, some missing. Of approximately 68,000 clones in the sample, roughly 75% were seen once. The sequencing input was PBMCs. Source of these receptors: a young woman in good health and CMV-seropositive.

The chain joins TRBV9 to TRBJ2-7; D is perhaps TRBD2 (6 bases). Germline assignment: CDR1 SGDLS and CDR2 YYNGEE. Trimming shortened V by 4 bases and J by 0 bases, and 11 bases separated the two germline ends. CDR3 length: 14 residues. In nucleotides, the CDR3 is TGTGCCAGCAGCCGACTAGTAACCTCCTACGAGCAGTACTTC. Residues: CASSRLVTSYEQYF. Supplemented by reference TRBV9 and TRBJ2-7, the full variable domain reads DSGVTQTPKHLITATGQRVTLRCSPRSGDLSVYWYQQSLDQGLQFLIQYYNGEERAKGNILERFSAQQFPDLHSELNLSSLELGDSALYFCASSRLVTSYEQYFGPGTRLTVT.

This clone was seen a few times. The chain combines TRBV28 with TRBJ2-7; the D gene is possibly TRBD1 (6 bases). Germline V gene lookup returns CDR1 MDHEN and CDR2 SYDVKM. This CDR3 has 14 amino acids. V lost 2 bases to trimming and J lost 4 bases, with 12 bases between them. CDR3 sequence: CASSLEQGRYEQYF. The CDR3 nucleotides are TGTGCCAGCAGTTTAGAACAGGGAAGGTACGAGCAGTACTTC.